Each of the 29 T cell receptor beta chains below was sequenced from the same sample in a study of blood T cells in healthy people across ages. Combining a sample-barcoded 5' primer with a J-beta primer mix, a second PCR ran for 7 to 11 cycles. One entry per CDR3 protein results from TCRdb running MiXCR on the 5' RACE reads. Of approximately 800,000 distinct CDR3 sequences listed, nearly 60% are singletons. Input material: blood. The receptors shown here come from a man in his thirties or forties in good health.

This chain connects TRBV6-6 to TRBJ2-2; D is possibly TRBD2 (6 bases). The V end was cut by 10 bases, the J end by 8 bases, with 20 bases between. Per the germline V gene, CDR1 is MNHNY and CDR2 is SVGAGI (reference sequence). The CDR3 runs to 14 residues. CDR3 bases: TGTGCCACGGGGGTAATCCGTAATTATGGGGAGCTGTTTTTT. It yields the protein CATGVIRNYGELFF.

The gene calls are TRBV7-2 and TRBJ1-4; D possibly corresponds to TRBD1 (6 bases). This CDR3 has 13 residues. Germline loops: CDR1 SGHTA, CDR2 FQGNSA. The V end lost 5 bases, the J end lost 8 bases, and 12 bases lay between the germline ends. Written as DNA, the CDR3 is TGTGCCAGCAGCACACAGGGAGGGGAAAAACTGTTTTTT. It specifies CASSTQGGEKLFF.

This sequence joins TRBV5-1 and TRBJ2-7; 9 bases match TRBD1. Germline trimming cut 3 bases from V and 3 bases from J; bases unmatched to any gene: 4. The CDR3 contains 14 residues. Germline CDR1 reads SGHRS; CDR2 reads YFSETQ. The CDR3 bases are TGCGCCAGCAGCTCTGGGACAGGGTACTACGAGCAGTACTTC. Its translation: CASSSGTGYYEQYF.

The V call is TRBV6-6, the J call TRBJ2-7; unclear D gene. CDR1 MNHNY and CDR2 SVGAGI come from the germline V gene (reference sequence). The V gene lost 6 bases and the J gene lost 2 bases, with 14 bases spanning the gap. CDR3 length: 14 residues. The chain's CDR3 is CASSREGIAYEQYF. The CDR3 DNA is TGTGCCAGCAGCCGAGAAGGGATTGCCTACGAGCAGTACTTC.

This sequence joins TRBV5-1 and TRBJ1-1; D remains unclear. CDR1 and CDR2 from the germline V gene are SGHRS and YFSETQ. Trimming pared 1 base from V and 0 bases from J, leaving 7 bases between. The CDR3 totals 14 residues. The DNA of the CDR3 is TGCGCCAGCAGCTTGCAGGTCATGAACACTGAAGCTTTCTTT. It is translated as CASSLQVMNTEAFF.

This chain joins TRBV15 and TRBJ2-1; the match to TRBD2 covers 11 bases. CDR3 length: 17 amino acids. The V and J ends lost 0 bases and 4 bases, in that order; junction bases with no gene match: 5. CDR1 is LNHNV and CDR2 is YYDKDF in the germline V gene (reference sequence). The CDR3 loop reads CATSRDSTSGTYNEQFF. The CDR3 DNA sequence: TGTGCCACCAGCAGAGATTCGACTAGCGGGACTTACAATGAGCAGTTCTTC.

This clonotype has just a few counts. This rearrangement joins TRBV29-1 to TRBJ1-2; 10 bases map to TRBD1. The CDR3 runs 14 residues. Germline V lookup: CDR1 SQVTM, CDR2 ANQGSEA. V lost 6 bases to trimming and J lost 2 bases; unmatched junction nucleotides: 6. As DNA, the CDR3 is TGCAGCGTGGACCGGACAGGGGGAAACTATGGCTACACCTTC. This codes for CSVDRTGGNYGYTF. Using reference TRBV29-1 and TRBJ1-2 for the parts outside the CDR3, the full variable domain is SAVISQKPSRDICQRGTSLTIQCQVDSQVTMMFWYRQQPGQSLTLIATANQGSEATYESGFVIDKFPISRPNLTFSTLTVSNMSPEDSSIYLCSVDRTGGNYGYTFGSGTRLTVV.

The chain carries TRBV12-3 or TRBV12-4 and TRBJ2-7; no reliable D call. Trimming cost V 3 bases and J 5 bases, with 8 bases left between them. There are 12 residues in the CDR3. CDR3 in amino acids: CASSLGLNEQYF. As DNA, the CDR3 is TGTGCCAGCAGTTTGGGGTTAAACGAGCAGTACTTC.

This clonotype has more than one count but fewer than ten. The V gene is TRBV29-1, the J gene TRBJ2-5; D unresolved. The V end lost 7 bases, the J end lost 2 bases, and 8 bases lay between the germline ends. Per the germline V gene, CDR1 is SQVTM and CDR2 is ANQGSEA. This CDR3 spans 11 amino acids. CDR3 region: CSGDLQETQYF. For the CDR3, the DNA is TGCAGCGGTGACCTTCAAGAGACCCAGTACTTC.

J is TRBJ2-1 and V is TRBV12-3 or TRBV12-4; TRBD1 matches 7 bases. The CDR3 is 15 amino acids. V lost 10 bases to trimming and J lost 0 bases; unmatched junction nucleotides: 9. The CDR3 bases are TGTGCCAACGGCCTGACAGGGAGCTCCTACAATGAGCAGTTCTTC. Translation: CANGLTGSSYNEQFF.

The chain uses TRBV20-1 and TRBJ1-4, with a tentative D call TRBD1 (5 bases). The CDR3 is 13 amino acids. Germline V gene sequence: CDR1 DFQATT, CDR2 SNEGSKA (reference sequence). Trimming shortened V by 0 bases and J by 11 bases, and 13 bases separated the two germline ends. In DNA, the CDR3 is TGCAGTGCTAGAGAGGCCAGGGTAAAGAAACTGTTTTTT. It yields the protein CSAREARVKKLFF.

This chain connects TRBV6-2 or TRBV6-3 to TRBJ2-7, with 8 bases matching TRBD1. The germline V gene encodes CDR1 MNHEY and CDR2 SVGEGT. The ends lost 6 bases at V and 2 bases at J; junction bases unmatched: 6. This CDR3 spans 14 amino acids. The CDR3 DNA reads TGTGCCAGCAGACTACAGGGGGGAACCTACGAGCAGTACTTC. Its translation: CASRLQGGTYEQYF.

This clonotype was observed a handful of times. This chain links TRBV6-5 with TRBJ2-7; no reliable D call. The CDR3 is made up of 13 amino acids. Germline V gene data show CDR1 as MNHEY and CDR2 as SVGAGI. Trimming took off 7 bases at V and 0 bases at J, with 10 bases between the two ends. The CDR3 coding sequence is TGTGCCAGCAATGACGGTAGCTCCTACGAGCAGTACTTC. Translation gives CASNDGSSYEQYF.

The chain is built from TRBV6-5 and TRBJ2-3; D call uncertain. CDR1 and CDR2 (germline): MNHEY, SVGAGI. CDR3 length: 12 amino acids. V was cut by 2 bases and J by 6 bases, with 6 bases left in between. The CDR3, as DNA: TGTGCCAGCAGTTACCTCGGTGATACGCAGTATTTT. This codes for CASSYLGDTQYF.

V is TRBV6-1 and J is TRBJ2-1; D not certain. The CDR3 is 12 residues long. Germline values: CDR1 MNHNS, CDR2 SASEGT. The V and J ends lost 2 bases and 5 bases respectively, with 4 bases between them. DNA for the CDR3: TGTGCCAGCAGTGAAACGGACAATGAGCAGTTCTTC. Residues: CASSETDNEQFF.

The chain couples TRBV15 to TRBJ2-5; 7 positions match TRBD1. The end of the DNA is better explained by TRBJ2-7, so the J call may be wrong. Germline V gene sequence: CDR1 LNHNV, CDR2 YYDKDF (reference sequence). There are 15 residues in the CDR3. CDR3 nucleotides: TGTGCCACCAGCACAAACCTAGGGGGCCTCTACGAGCAGTACTTC. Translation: CATSTNLGGLYEQYF.

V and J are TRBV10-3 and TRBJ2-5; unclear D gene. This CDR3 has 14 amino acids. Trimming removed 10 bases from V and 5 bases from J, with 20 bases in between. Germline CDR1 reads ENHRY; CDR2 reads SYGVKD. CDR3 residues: CATHQEGPQETQYF. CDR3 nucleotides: TGTGCCACCCACCAGGAAGGGCCCCAGGAGACCCAGTACTTC.

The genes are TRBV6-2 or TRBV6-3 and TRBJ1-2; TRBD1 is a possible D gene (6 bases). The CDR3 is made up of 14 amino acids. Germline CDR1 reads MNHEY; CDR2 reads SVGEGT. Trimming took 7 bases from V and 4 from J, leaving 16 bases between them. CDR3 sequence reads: CASNYRALGYGYTF. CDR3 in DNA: TGTGCCAGCAACTACAGGGCATTGGGCTATGGCTACACCTTC.

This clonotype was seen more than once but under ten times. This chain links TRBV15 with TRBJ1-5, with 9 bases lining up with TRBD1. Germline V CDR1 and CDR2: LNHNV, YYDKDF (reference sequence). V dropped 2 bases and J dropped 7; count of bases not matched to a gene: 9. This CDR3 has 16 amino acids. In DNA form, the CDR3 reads TGTGCCACCAGCAGACCCACAGGGGGCTTACGACAGCCCCAGCATTTT. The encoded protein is CATSRPTGGLRQPQHF.

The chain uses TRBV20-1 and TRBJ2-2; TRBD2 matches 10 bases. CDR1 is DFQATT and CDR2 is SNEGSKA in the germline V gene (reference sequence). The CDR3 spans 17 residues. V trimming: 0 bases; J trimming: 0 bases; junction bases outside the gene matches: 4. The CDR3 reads CSARDLLAGANTGELFF. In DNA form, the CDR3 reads TGCAGTGCTAGAGATTTGCTAGCGGGAGCGAACACCGGGGAGCTGTTTTTT.

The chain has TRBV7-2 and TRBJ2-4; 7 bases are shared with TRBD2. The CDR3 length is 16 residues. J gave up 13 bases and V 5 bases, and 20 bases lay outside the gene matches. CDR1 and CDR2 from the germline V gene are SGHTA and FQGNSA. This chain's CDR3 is CASSLSQAVSGREQYF. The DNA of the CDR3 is TGTGCCAGCAGCCTTTCCCAGGCCGTGTCGGGGAGGGAGCAGTACTTC.

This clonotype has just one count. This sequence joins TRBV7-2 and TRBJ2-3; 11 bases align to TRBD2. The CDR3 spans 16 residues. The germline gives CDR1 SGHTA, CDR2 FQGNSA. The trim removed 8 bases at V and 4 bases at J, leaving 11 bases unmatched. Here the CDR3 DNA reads TGTGCCAGCTGTAGCGGGGGGGTGGGAAGGGCAGATACGCAGTATTTT. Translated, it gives CASCSGGVGRADTQYF.

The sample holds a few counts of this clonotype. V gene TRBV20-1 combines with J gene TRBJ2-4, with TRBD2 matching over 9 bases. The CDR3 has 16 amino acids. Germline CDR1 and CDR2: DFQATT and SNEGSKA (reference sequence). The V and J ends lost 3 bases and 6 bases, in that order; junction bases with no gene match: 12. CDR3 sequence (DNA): TGCAGTGCTAGTGGTCCTAGCGGGGAGTTGGTAAACATTCAGTACTTC. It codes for CSASGPSGELVNIQYF.

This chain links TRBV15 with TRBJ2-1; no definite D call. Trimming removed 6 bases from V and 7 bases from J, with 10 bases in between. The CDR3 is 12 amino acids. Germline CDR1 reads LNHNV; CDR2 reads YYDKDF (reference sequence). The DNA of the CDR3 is TGTGCCACCAGTTCCGTCGGGAATGAGCAGTTCTTC. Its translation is CATSSVGNEQFF.

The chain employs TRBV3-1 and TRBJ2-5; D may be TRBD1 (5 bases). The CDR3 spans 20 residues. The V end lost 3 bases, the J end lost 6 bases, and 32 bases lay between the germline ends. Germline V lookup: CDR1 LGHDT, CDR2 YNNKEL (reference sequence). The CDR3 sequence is CASSQTLGGGVLGTGKTQYF. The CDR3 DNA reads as TGTGCCAGCAGCCAGACCCTTGGTGGTGGGGTCCTGGGCACAGGAAAGACCCAGTACTTC.

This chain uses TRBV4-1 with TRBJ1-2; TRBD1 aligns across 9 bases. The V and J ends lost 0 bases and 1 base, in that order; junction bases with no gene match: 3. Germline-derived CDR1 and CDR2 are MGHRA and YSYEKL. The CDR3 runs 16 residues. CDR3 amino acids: CASSQEQGAINYGYTF. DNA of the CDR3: TGCGCCAGCAGCCAAGAACAGGGGGCGATTAACTATGGCTACACCTTC.

The CDR3: CASSLTGPISGNTIYF. The CDR3, as DNA: TGTGCCAGCAGCCTGACGGGTCCTATTTCTGGAAACACCATATATTTT. The chain recombines TRBV9 with TRBJ1-3; D is uncertain. Germline CDR1 and CDR2: SGDLS and YYNGEE. Trimming shortened V by 4 bases and J by 1 base, and 15 bases separated the two germline ends. This CDR3 contains 16 residues.

DNA of the CDR3: TGCAGTGCAAAGGGACTAGATCTGGAGACCCAGTACTTC. Its protein is CSAKGLDLETQYF. The chain joins TRBV29-1 to TRBJ2-7; 8 bases align to TRBD2. TRBJ2-5 explains the end of the DNA better; the J call may be wrong. CDR1 is SQVTM and CDR2 is ANQGSEA in the germline V gene. The CDR3 totals 13 residues.

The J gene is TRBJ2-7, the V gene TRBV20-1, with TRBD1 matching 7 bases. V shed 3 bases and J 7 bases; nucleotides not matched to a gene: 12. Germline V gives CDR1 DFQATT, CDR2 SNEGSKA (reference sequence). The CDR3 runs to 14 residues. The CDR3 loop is CSASAGTGAREQYF. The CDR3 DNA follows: TGCAGTGCTAGCGCCGGAACAGGGGCGAGAGAGCAGTACTTC.